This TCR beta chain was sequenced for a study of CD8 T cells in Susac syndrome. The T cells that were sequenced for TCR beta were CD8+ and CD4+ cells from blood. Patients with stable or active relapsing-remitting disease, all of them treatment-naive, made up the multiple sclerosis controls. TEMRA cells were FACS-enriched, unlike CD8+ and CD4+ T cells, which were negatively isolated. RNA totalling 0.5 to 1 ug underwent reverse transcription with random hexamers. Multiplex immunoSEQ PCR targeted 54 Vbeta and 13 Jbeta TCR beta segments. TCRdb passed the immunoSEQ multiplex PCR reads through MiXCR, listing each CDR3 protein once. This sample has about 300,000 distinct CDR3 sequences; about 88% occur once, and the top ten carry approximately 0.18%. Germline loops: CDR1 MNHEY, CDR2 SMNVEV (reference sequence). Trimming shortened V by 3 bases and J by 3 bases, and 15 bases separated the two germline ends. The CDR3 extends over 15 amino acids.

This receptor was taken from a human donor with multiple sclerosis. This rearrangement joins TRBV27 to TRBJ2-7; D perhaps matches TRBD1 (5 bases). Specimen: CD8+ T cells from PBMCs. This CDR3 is CASSLGPGFVYEQYF. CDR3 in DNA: TGTGCCAGCAGTTTGGGGCCAGGGTTCGTCTACGAGCAGTACTTC.